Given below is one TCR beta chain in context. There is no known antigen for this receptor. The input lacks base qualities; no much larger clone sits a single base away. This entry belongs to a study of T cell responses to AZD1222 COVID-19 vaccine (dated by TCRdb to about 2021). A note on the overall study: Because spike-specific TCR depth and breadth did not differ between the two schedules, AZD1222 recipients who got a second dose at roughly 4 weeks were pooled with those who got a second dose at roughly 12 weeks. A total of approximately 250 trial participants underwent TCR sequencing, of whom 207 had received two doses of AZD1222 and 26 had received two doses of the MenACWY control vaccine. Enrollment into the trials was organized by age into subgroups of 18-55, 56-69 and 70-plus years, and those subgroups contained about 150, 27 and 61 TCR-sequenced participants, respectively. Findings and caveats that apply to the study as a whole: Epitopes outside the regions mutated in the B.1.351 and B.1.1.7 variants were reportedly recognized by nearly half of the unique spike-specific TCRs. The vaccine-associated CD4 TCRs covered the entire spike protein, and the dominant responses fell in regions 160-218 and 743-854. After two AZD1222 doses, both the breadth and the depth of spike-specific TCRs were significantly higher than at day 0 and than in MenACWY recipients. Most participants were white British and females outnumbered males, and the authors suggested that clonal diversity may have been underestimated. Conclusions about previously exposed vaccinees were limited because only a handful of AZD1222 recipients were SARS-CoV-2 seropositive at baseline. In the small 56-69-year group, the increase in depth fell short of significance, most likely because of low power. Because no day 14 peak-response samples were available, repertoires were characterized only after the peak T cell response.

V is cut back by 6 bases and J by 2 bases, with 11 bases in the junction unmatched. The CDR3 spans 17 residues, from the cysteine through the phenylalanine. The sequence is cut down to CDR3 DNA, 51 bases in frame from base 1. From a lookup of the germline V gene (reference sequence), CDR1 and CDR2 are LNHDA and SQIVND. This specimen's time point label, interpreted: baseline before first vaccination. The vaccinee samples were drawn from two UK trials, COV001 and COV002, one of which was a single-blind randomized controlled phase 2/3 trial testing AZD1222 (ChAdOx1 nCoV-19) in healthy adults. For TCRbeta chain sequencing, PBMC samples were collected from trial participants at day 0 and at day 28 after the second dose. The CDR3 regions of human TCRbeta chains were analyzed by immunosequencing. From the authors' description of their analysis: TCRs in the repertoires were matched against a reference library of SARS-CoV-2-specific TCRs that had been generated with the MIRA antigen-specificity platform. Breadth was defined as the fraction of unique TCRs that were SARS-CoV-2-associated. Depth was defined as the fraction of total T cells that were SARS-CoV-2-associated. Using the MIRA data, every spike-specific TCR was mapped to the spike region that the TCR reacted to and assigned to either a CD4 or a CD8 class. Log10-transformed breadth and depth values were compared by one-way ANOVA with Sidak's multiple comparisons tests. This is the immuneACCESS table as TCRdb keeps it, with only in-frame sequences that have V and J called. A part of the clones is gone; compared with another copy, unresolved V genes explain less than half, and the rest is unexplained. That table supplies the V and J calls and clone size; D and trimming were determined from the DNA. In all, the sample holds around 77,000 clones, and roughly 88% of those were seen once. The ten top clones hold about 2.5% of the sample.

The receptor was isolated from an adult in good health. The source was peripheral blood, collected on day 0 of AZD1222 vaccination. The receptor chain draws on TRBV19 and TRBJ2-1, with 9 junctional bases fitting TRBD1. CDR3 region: CASSSLSTGGPYNEQFF. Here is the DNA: TGTGCCAGTAGCTCCCTCTCCACAGGGGGCCCCTACAATGAGCAGTTCTTC.